This T cell receptor (beta chain) was captured by sequencing in a study of CD8+ T cells in alopecia areata. Sequencing used cDNA as its template, made by extracting RNA and reverse transcribing it. Produced via immunoSEQ multiplex PCR; TCRdb's table is partial and in-frame only. Of roughly 60,000 clones in the sample, roughly 47% were seen once. The table lists this clone with a few counts. This receptor was taken from a human donor with alopecia areata. Sequencing was done on a sample of NKG2D-low CD8+ T cells sorted from blood.

In DNA form, the CDR3 reads TGCGCCAGCAGCCAAGACGGCGTGGGATATGAGCAGTTCTTC. Its translation is CASSQDGVGYEQFF. V is TRBV4-3 and J is TRBJ2-1; D unclear. Germline lookup yields CDR1 LGHNA and CDR2 YSLEER. V lost 0 bases, J lost 8 bases, and 11 bases lay in between. CDR3 length: 14 amino acids.